This T cell receptor (beta chain) comes out of a study of blood T cell repertoires in COVID-19. Study-level information: Material from acute and convalescent COVID-19 was sourced from the United States, Italy and Spain. Sources were T cells, B-cell-depleted T cells, or PBMCs; the material itself was cDNA or gDNA.

This clone was seen once. Authors' data handling: By means of reference gene primer amplification, nucleated cell counts were estimated. Here immunoSEQ multiplex PCR was the method, and the copy in TCRdb shows in-frame clones only, minus some. V and J calls and clone size are as listed in that table; D and trimming were resolved from the DNA. The sample includes about 200,000 clones, more than 75% of them seen just once. Sequenced input: peripheral blood. The receptor comes from a woman of 80 years or more with acute or convalescent COVID-19.

The CDR3 DNA reads as TGTGCCAGCAGCCAGGCGCTCTCTGGAAACACCATATATTTT. Its protein is CASSQALSGNTIYF. The chain recombines TRBV7-9 with TRBJ1-3; no definite D call. Germline V CDR1 and CDR2: SEHNR, FQNEAQ (reference sequence). This CDR3 has 14 amino acids. The V end lost 5 bases, the J end lost 0 bases, and 8 bases lay between the germline ends.